One sample yielded the 3 T cell receptor beta chains listed below, sequenced in a study of breast tumors, draining lymph nodes, adjacent tissues. Via MiXCR, TCRdb re-called the multiplex PCR reads, giving one row per CDR3 protein. The data show about 130,000 distinct CDR3 sequences, about a fifth seen once. Axillary draining lymph nodes of breast cancer patients supplied the node samples. The sequenced sample was axillary lymph node tissue. These receptors were collected from a female donor with breast cancer. Some clones in this sample may be carry-over from other donors' samples.

The table lists this clonotype with many counts. The gene calls are TRBV7-8 and TRBJ1-6; TRBD1 might be the D (5 bases). This CDR3 region has 13 residues. Deletions cut 6 bases from V and 6 bases from J, with 9 bases between. Germline-derived CDR1 and CDR2 are SGHVS and FQNEAQ. This CDR3 reads CASRGDLNSPLHF. CDR3 in DNA: TGTGCCAGCAGAGGGGACCTTAATTCACCCCTCCACTTT.

This clonotype was picked up many times. The gene calls are TRBV29-1 and TRBJ2-3; a weak D match, TRBD2 (6 bases). The CDR3 spans 12 residues. Trimming pared 6 bases from V and 2 bases from J, leaving 9 bases between. The germline V gene encodes CDR1 SQVTM and CDR2 ANQGSEA. CDR3 sequence: CSVAGATDTQYF. The CDR3 DNA reads as TGCAGCGTAGCGGGTGCCACAGATACGCAGTATTTT.

This clonotype was detected only once. Just one base apart from a much larger clone, this may be a read error. This CDR3 fails to terminate in the conserved phenylalanine or tryptophan, so it likely reflects a read error. The J gene is TRBJ1-3, the V gene TRBV14; possible D gene TRBD1, 6 bases. This CDR3 has 15 residues. V was shortened by 5 bases and J by 2 bases, with 13 bases between the two germline ends. CDR1 and CDR2 (germline): SGHDN, FVKESK. The CDR3 DNA reads TGTGCCAGCAGCTCGACAGGCCTACCTGGAAACACCATATATTCT. Its protein product is CASSSTGLPGNTIYS.